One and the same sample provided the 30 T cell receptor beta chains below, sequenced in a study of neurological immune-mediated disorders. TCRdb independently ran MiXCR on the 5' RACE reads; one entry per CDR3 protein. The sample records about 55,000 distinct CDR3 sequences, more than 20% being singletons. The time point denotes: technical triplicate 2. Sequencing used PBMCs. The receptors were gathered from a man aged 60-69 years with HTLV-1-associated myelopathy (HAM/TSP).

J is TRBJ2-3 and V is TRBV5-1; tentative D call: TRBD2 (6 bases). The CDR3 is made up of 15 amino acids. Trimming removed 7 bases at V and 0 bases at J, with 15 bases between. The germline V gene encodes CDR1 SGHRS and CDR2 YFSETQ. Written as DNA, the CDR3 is TGCGCCAGCGCCCCCAGCGGGCGGAGCACAGATACGCAGTATTTT. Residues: CASAPSGRSTDTQYF.

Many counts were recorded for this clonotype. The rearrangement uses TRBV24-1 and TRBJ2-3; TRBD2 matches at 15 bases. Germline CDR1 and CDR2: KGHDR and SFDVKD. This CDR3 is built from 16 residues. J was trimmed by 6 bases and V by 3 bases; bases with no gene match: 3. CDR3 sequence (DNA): TGTGCCACCAGTGATCCCGGGACTAGCGGGAGGGATACGCAGTATTTT. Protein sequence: CATSDPGTSGRDTQYF.

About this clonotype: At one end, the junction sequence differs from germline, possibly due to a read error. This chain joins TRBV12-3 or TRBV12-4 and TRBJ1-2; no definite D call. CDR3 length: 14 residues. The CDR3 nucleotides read TGTGCCAGCAGCTCCGACCGCGGTGGCTATGGCTTCACCTTC. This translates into CASSSDRGGYGFTF.

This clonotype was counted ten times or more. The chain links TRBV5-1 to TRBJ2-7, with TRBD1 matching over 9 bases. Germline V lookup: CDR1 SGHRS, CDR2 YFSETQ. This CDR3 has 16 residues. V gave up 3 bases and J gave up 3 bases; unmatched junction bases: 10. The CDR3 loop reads CASSSDRDRVGYEQYF. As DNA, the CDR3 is TGCGCCAGCAGCTCGGACCGGGACAGGGTAGGCTACGAGCAGTACTTC.

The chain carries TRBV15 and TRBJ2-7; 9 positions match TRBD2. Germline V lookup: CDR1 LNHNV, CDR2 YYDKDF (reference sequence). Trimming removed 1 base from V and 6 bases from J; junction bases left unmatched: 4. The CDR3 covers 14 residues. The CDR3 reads CATSRVAGGGEQYF. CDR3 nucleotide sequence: TGTGCCACCAGCAGAGTTGCGGGAGGGGGCGAGCAGTACTTC. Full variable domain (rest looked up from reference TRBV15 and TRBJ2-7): DAMVIQNPRYQVTQFGKPVTLSCSQTLNHNVMYWYQQKSSQAPKLLFHYYDKDFNNEADTPDNFQSRRPNTSFCFLDIRSPGLGDTAMYLCATSRVAGGGEQYFGPGTRLTVT.

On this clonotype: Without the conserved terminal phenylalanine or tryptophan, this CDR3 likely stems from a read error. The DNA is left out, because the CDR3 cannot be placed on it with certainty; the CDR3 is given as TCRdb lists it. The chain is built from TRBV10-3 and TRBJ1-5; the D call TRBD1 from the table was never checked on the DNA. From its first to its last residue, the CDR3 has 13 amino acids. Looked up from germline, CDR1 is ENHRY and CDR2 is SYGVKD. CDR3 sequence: CAIRRDINQPQRS.

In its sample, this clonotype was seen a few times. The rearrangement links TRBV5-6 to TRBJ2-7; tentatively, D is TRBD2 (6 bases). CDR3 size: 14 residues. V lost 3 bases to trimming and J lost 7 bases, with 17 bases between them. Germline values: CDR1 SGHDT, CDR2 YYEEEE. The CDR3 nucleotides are TGTGCCAGCAGCTCTCTGCGGGATCCGTGGGAGCAGTACTTC. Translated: CASSSLRDPWEQYF.

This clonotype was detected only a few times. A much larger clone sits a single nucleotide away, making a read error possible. This CDR3 reads CASKWAQMGTEAFF. CDR3 nucleotides: TGTGCCAGCAAGTGGGCTCAAATGGGCACTGAAGCTTTCTTT. This sequence joins TRBV6-5 and TRBJ1-1, with D hard to call. Germline CDR1 is MNHEY and CDR2 is SVGAGI. V gave up 7 bases and J gave up 4 bases, with 16 bases separating them. CDR3 length: 14 residues.

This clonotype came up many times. CDR3 loop: CAIQGRNGANVLTF. Written as DNA, the CDR3 is TGTGCCATACAGGGGAGGAACGGGGCCAACGTCCTGACTTTC. The genes are TRBV28 and TRBJ2-6; D is perhaps TRBD1 (7 bases). CDR1 and CDR2 from the germline V gene are MDHEN and SYDVKM. The CDR3 runs 14 residues. Trimming cost V 10 bases and J 4 bases, with 14 bases left between them.

The chain's CDR3 is CASSAGTGEYEQYF. The CDR3 DNA follows: TGTGCCAGCAGCGCCGGGACAGGGGAATACGAGCAGTACTTC. V and J are TRBV28 and TRBJ2-7; 10 nucleotides line up with TRBD1. From germline, CDR1 is MDHEN and CDR2 SYDVKM. The CDR3 extends over 14 amino acids. With 6 bases clipped from V and 4 bases from J, the junction kept 6 bases outside the gene matches.

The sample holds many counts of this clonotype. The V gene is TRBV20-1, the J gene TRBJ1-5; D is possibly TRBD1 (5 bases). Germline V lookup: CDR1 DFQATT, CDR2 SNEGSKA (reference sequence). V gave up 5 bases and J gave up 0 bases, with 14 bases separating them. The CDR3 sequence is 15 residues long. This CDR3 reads CSASGGGNSNQPQHF. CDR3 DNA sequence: TGCAGTGCTTCCGGGGGGGGAAATAGCAATCAGCCCCAGCATTTT.

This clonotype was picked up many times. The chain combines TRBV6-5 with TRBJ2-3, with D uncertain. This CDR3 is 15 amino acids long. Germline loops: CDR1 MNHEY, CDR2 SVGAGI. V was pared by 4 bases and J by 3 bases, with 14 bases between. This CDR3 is CASSFSYLETDTQYF. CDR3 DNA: TGTGCCAGCAGTTTCTCGTACCTGGAAACAGATACGCAGTATTTT.

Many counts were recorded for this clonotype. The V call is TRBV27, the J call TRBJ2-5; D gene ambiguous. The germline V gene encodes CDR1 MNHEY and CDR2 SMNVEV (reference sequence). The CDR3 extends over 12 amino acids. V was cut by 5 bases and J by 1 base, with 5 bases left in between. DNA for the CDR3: TGTGCCAGCAGTCACCTCCAAGAGACCCAGTACTTC. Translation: CASSHLQETQYF.

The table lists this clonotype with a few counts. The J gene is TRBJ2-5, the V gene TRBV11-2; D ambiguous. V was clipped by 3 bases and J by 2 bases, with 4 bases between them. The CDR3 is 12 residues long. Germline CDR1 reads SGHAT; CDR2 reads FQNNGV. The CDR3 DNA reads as TGTGCCAGCAGCTTGGCGCAAGAGACCCAGTACTTC. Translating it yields CASSLAQETQYF.

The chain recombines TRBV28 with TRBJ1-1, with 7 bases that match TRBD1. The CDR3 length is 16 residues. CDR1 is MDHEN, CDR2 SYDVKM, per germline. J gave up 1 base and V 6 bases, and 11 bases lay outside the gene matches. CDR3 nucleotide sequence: TGTGCCAGCAGGTCTCTTGGGGACAGACAGAACACTGAAGCTTTCTTT. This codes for CASRSLGDRQNTEAFF.

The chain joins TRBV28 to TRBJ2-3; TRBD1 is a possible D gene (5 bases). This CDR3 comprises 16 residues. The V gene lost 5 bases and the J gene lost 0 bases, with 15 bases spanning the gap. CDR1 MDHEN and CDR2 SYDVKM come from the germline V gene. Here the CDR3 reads CASSPRQLLSTDTQYF. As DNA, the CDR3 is TGTGCCAGCAGTCCCCGACAGCTCCTCAGCACAGATACGCAGTATTTT.

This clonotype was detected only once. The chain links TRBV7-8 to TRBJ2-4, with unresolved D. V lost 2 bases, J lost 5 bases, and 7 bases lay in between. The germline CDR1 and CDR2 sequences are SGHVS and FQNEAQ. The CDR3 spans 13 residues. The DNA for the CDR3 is TGTGCCAGCAGCTTACGGGTAGAAAACATTCAGTACTTC. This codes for CASSLRVENIQYF. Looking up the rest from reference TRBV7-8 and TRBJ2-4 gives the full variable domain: GAGVSQSPRYKVAKRGQDVALRCDPISGHVSLFWYQQALGQGPEFLTYFQNEAQLDKSGLPSDRFFAERPEGSVSTLKIQRTQQEDSAVYLCASSLRVENIQYFGAGTRLSVL.

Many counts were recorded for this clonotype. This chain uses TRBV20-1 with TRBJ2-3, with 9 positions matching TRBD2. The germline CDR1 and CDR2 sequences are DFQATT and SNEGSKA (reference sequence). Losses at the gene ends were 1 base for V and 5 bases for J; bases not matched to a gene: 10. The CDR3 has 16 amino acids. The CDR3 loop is CSARVGAGGPVDTQYF. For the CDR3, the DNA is TGCAGTGCTAGAGTGGGGGCGGGAGGGCCGGTAGATACGCAGTATTTT.

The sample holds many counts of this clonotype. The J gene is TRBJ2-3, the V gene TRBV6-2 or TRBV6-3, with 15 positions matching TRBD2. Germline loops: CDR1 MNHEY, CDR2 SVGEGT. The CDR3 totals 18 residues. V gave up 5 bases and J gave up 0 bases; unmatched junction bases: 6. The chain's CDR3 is CASSRTSGREASTDTQYF. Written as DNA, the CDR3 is TGTGCCAGCAGTCGGACTAGCGGGAGGGAAGCTAGCACAGATACGCAGTATTTT.

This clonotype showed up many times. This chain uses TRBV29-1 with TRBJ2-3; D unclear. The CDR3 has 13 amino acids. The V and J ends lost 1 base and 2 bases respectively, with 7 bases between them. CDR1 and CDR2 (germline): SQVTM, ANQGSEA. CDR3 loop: CSVEGQVTDTQYF. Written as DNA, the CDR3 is TGCAGCGTTGAAGGGCAGGTCACAGATACGCAGTATTTT.

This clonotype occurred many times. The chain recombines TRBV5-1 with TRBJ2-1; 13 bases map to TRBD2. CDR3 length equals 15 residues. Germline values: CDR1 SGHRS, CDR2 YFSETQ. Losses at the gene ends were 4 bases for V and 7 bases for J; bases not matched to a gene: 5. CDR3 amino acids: CASSGKGLAGNEQFF. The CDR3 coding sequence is TGCGCCAGCAGCGGGAAGGGACTAGCGGGAAATGAGCAGTTCTTC.

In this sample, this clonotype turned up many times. CDR3 in DNA: TGTGCCAGCTCACTCGGACAAGTGGTCGCTGAAGCTTTCTTT. Amino acid sequence: CASSLGQVVAEAFF. This chain joins TRBV18 and TRBJ1-1; a weak D match, TRBD1 (5 bases). Between the trimmed V and J ends, which lost 4 bases and 6 bases, there was a span of 15 bases. This CDR3 is built from 14 residues. CDR1 and CDR2 from the germline V gene are KGHSH and LQKENI.

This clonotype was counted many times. In DNA, the CDR3 is TGCGCCAGCAGTGAGGCCCAGGGGCGGTACGAGCAGTACTTC. Amino acids: CASSEAQGRYEQYF. The chain links TRBV10-2 to TRBJ2-7, with D possibly TRBD1 on 6 matching bases. Trimming removed 2 bases from V and 4 bases from J, with 12 bases in between. Germline lookup yields CDR1 WSHSY and CDR2 SAAADI. CDR3 length: 14 amino acids.

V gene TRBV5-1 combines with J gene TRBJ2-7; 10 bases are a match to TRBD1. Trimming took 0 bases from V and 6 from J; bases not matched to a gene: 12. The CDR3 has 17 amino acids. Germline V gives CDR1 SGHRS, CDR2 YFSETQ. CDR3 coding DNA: TGCGCCAGCAGCTTGGTGACAGGGGGCGGAAAGGTAGGCGAGCAGTACTTC. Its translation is CASSLVTGGGKVGEQYF.

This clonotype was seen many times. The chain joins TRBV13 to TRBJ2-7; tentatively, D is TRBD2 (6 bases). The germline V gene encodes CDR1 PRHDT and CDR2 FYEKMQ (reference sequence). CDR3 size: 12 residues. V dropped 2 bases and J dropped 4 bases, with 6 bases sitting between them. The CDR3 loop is CASSLRGYEQYF. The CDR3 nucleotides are TGTGCCAGCAGCTTACGGGGGTACGAGCAGTACTTC. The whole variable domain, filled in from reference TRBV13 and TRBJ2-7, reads AAGVIQSPRHLIKEKRETATLKCYPIPRHDTVYWYQQGPGQDPQFLISFYEKMQSDKGSIPDRFSAQQFSDYHSELNMSSLELGDSALYFCASSLRGYEQYFGPGTRLTVT.

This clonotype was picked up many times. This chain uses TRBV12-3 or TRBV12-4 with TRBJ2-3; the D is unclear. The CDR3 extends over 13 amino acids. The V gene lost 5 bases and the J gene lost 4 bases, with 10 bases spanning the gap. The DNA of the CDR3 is TGTGCCAGCAGTCCTCTGTCACCAGATACGCAGTATTTT. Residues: CASSPLSPDTQYF.

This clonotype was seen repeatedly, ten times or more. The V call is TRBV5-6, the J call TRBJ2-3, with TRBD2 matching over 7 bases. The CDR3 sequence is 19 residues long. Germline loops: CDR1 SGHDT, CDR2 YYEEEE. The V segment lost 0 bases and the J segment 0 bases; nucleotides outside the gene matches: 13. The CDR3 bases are TGTGCCAGCAGCTTGGAGCCTTATGCTAGCGGATCTAGCACAGATACGCAGTATTTT. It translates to CASSLEPYASGSSTDTQYF.

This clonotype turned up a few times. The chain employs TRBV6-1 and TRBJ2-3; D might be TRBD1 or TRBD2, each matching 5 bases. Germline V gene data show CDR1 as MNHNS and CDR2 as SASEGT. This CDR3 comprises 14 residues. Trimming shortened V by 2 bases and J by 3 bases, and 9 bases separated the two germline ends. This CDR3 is CASSELGETDTQYF. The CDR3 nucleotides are TGTGCCAGCAGTGAACTGGGGGAGACAGATACGCAGTATTTT.

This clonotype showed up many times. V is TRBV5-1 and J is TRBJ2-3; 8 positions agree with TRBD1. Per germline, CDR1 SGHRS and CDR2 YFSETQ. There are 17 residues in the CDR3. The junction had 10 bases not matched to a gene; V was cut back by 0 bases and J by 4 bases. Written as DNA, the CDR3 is TGCGCCAGCAGCTTGGTACCCTTATTACAGGGGGCAGATACGCAGTATTTT. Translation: CASSLVPLLQGADTQYF.

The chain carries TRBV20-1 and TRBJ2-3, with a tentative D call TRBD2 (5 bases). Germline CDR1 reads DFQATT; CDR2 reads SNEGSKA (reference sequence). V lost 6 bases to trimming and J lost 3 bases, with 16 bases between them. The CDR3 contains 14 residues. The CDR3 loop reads CSAKGLVVTDTQYF. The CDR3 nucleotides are TGCAGTGCCAAAGGACTTGTTGTAACAGATACGCAGTATTTT.